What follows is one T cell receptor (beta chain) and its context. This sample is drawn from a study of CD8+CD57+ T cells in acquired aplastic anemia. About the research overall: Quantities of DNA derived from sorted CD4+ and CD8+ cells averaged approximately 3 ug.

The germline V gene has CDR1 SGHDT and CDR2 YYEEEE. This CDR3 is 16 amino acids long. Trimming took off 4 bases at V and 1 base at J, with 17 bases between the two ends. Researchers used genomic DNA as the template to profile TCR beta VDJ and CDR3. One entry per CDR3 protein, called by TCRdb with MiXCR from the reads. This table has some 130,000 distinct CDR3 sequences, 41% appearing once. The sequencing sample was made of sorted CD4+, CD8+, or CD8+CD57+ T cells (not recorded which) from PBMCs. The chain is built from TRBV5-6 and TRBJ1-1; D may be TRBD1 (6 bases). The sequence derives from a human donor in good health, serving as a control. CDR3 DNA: TGTGCCAGCAGCCCGGGGGCGCAAGCTCCGAACACTGAAGCTTTCTTT. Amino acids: CASSPGAQAPNTEAFF.